This T cell receptor (beta chain) originates from a study of blood T cells in healthy people across ages (dated by TCRdb to between 2014 and 2017). With regard to the full study: Template switching captured roughly one uniquely barcoded TCR beta cDNA molecule per two T cells in model experiments. The donors were split into four age groups: young (average around 15 years), middle-aged (over 35), aged (around 67) and long-lived (roughly 86). For two donors (one aged 18 to 29 and one aged 80 or older), the study analyzed two additional independent replicas of 1 million unique cDNA reads from the same blood draw. Using deep sequencing normalized with unique cDNA molecular identifiers, the study measured how TCR beta repertoire diversity changes with age.

Systemically healthy Caucasian individuals from Russia, 39 in total and aged about 6 to 100 years, were included as donors. Roughly 10 milliliters of peripheral blood were drawn from each donor into EDTA-treated Vacutainer tubes. Ficoll-Paque density-gradient centrifugation was used to isolate PBMCs, with at least 6.5 million obtained per sample. Total RNA was extracted from PBMCs with Trizol reagent, with at least 6 micrograms obtained per sample. Naive CD45RAhigh/CD27high T cell percentages were measured by flow cytometry on a PBMC aliquot from every donor. Overall study results and their limits: Compared with the aged group, the long-lived group had more naive CD4+ T cells, fewer expanded clones and increased TCR diversity, a pattern suggesting age selection. Observed TCR beta diversity per million T cells fell roughly linearly with age, and a significant reduction was already apparent by age roughly 41. Estimates of total diversity based on one million sequenced T cells were considered lower bounds and underestimates. Because the CMV infection status of the donors was unknown, age-related changes in expanded clonotypes may potentially have been confounded. A strong correlation was found between observed TCR beta diversity and the percentage of naive T cells measured by flow cytometry. Bulk unsorted PBMC profiling prevented conclusive comparison of naive and antigen-experienced compartments.

This clonotype has a handful of counts. This receptor's antigen is unknown. Base-call qualities are not available, and no considerably larger clone is one nucleotide away. At the junction V is shortened by 1 base and J by 0 bases; bases outside the gene matches: 4. Reading the germline V gene gives CDR1 SQVTM and CDR2 ANQGSEA. Reading from cysteine to phenylalanine, the CDR3 counts 17 amino acids. Only the CDR3 part of the read is kept: 51 bases, read in frame from the first base. Receptor libraries were prepared by 5' RACE. The sequencing machine was an Illumina HiSeq 2500. A second PCR of roughly 6 to 11 cycles was run with a J-beta primer mix and a sample-barcoded 5' primer. A template-switch 5' adaptor carrying 12 random nucleotides introduced a unique molecular identifier onto each TCR beta cDNA molecule. At least 3 million CDR3-containing paired-end reads were obtained from each sample. All of the RNA was converted into first-strand cDNA using the Mint cDNA synthesis kit, with a TRBC-specific oligonucleotide serving as the primer. Following uracil-DNA glycosylase treatment, a first 18-cycle PCR with universal primers M1SS and BC2_uni_R was performed on all cDNA. The published analysis was carried out like this. For normalization, 1 million high-quality reads, each with a distinct molecular identifier, were randomly selected from each sample. Reads with shared molecular identifiers were discarded instead of being binned into consensus sequences. MiTCR, with a Q25 quality threshold and the strictest error-elimination algorithm, was used for CDR3 identification, clonotype clustering and error correction. A nonparametric unseen species model with Euler transformation was used to estimate lower-bound total TCR beta diversity. Clones were called with MiXCR by TCRdb after fastp trimmed the public reads at Q25, and only in-frame beta chains were retained. Rows with a matching CDR3 protein are joined into one entry that keeps the most common DNA and genes. The authors' filters were not applied to this entry. The sample has around 1,000,000 distinct CDR3 sequences on record, almost 25% of them singletons. The top ten clones comprise approximately 0.75% of the sample.

These same data were also listed under a study on T cells of mothers and their children. The second paper states: Nine systemically healthy Caucasian individuals served as donors, namely three mothers together with their six children. cDNA synthesis used all of the extracted RNA, with about 1.5 ug of RNA in each 15 ul reaction. In the second PCR, the M1S primer added sample barcodes and 2-4 random nucleotides. Each mother yielded over 8.5 million TCR beta CDR3 reads and each child about 3 million reads. Thymic selection similarly shapes TCR recombination output in related and unrelated pairs, with minor effect from inherited differences. Normalized repertoire overlap was always found to be slightly, but never significantly, higher in related mother-child pairs than in unrelated mother-child pairs. No persistent microchimeric T cell clones were found, with a detection sensitivity of approximately 100 clones per million clonotypes. The study used deep NGS to compare TCR beta repertoires of mothers and children, seeking features distinguishing related mother-child pairs from unrelated individuals. The mean age was roughly 40 +/- 4 years for the mothers and roughly 10 +/- 4 years for the children. After adapter ligation with NEBNext reagents, the libraries were sequenced on Illumina HiSeq 2000 with 100+100 nt paired-end reads. Mother and child libraries were prepared a month apart and sequenced in separate runs to prevent cross-contamination. For each donor, between about 450,000 and 2,300,000 distinct TCR beta clonotypes were identified. Naive TCR beta clonotypes were estimated from low-frequency clonotypes matched to each donor's FACS-determined naive share, without sorting.

The receptor's source is a girl under 10 years old in good health. Sample: blood. Rearrangement joined TRBV29-1 to TRBJ2-1; 12 junctional bases match TRBD2. CDR3 sequence: CSVEGLAGGSSYNEQFF. The bases read TGCAGCGTTGAAGGCCTAGCGGGGGGGAGCTCCTACAATGAGCAGTTCTTC.